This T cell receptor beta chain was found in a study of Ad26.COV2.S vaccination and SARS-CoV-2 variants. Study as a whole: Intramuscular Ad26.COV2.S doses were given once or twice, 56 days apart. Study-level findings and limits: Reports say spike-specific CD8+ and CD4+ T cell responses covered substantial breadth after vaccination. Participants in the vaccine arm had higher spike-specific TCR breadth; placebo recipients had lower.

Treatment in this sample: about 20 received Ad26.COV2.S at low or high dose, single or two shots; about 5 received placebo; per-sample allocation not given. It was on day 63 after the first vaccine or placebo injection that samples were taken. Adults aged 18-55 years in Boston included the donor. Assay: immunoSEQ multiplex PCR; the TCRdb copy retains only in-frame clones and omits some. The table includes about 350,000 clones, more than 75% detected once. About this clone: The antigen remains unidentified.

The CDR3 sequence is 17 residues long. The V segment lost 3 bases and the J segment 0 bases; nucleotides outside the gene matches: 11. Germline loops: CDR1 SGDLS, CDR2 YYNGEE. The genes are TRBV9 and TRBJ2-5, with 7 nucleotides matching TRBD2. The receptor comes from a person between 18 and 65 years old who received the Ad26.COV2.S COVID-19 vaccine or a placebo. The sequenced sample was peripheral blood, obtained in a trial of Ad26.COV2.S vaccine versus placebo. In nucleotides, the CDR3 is TGTGCCAGCAGCGAGAGCATCGCTAGCGGTTACCAAGAGACCCAGTACTTC. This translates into CASSESIASGYQETQYF.